The next 7 T cell receptor beta chains were all read from a single sample in a study of tumor-infiltrating lymphocytes in primary liver carcinoma. Starting from 500 ng of total RNA, TCR beta cDNA was produced with a primer in the constant region. Slightly modified ARM-PCR served as the procedure for the TCR beta libraries. These libraries came from three rounds of nested multiplex PCR. The first two PCR rounds, around 11 cycles each, used TRBV1-TRBV30 forward primers and a C-beta reverse primer. TCRdb analysed the multiplex PCR reads with MiXCR anew, one entry per CDR3 protein. The sample carries 310,000 or so distinct CDR3 sequences, less than 70% recorded once. Unsorted whole blood yielded blood RNA, and germline DNA was extracted as well. The sequenced material came from peripheral blood. Source of these receptors: a man aged 35-49 years with primary liver carcinoma and hepatitis B virus infection.

This clonotype has ten or more counts. The genes are TRBV6-2 or TRBV6-3 and TRBJ2-7; 7 nucleotides agree with TRBD1. V gave up 7 bases and J gave up 2 bases; unmatched junction bases: 8. The CDR3 sequence is 14 residues long. Per germline, CDR1 MNHEY and CDR2 SVGEGT. The CDR3 region is CASTKGGGAYEQYF. CDR3 bases: TGTGCCAGCACCAAAGGGGGCGGAGCCTACGAGCAGTACTTC.

For this clonotype: Just one base apart from a much larger clone, this may be a read error. V usage is TRBV6-2 or TRBV6-3 and J usage is TRBJ2-1; 9 positions agree with TRBD2. The CDR3 consists of 18 residues. Germline CDR1 MNHEY, CDR2 SVGEGT. In DNA form, the CDR3 reads TGTTCCAGCAGTTACTCGCCTAGCGGGACGAGCTCCTACAATGAGCAGTTCTTC. It translates to CSSSYSPSGTSSYNEQFF.

V usage is TRBV4-1 and J usage is TRBJ2-5, with TRBD1 identical over 7 bases. V was clipped by 8 bases and J by 4 bases; unmatched bases: 22. Germline-derived CDR1 and CDR2 are MGHRA and YSYEKL. The CDR3 has 18 residues. CDR3 loop: CASGPTADQGVSGETQYF. The DNA for the CDR3 is TGCGCCAGCGGCCCCACAGCAGACCAGGGGGTCTCGGGAGAGACCCAGTACTTC.

Comment on this clonotype: The junction shows a germline mismatch at one end, possibly a read error. The chain has TRBV7-9 and TRBJ1-6, with D possibly matching TRBD1 (5 bases). CDR1 is SEHNR, CDR2 FQNEAQ, per germline (reference sequence). CDR3 length equals 13 residues. As DNA, the CDR3 is TGTGTCAGCAGCCGGGACCCAAATTCACCCCTCCACTTT. This sequence encodes CVSSRDPNSPLHF.

The chain recombines TRBV30 with TRBJ2-7; D is possibly TRBD2 (6 bases). The CDR3 consists of 12 residues. Trimming removed 6 bases from V and 3 bases from J, with 12 bases in between. In germline, CDR1 is GTSNPN, CDR2 SVGIG (reference sequence). The CDR3 here is CACRDLNYEQYF. CDR3 nucleotides: TGTGCCTGCCGGGACTTAAACTACGAGCAGTACTTC.

On this clonotype itself: One junction end does not reproduce the germline sequence, and a read error may be involved. The gene calls are TRBV11-2 and TRBJ2-1, with 7 nucleotides matching TRBD1. The CDR3 covers 16 residues. Germline values: CDR1 SGHAT, CDR2 FQNNGV. This CDR3 reads CTSSWTDRKAYNEQFF. CDR3 DNA: TGTACCAGCAGCTGGACGGACAGGAAGGCCTACAATGAGCAGTTCTTC.

This clonotype was detected once. This sequence may be a read error, since a much larger clone differs from it by one base. The V and J genes are TRBV4-1 and TRBJ1-4; D might be TRBD1 (5 bases). Trimming stripped 8 bases from V and 5 bases from J, with 15 bases between. From germline, CDR1 is MGHRA and CDR2 YSYEKL. The CDR3 extends over 14 amino acids. The CDR3 DNA reads TGCGCCAGCGGCCTTGGGACGGCGAATGAAAAACTGTTTTTT. It encodes CASGLGTANEKLFF.